The clone carrying this TCR beta chain was seen ten or more times. Antigen unknown. These data are taken from a study of cytotoxic CD8 clonotypes in ibrutinib-treated CLL. Study-wide results and caveats: Patients had baseline clonality above age-matched healthy donors, and this clonality moved with circulating CD8+ T-cell counts. Timing of sampling differed between sustained-remission and progressing patients.

The table came from immunoSEQ multiplex PCR; TCRdb's copy has only in-frame clones and leaves some out. This table holds tens of thousands of clones, approximately 52% found once. Germline lookup yields CDR1 MNHNY and CDR2 SVGAGI (reference sequence). J lost 2 bases, V lost 4 bases, and 8 bases had no gene match. The CDR3 contains 16 residues. This chain joins TRBV6-6 and TRBJ1-2; 9 nucleotides match TRBD1. This sequence was found in a human donor with chronic lymphocytic leukemia. The starting material was PBMCs, obtained after 24 months of ibrutinib treatment. The CDR3 DNA follows: TGTGCCAGCAGTTTCCGGCCTGACAGGGGGAACTATGGCTACACCTTC. Amino acid sequence: CASSFRPDRGNYGYTF.